This T cell receptor (beta chain) was sequenced in a study of T cell changes during pregnancy in multiple sclerosis. Germline V CDR1 and CDR2: LNHDA, SQIVND (reference sequence). Trimming left V 6 bases short and J 2 bases short, with 15 bases between. The CDR3 runs 15 residues. Only in-frame clones appear in the TCRdb table, and some are missing; sequencing was by immunoSEQ multiplex PCR. There are approximately 93,000 clones in the sample; under 95% occur only once, and 1.5% to 2% lies in the top ten. This receptor was taken from a female donor in good health, enrolled as a control in a pregnancy study. The sample consisted of peripheral blood, taken in the first trimester of pregnancy. This rearrangement joins TRBV19 to TRBJ2-3; D is possibly TRBD2 (7 bases). Here the CDR3 reads CASRDKGGPTDTQYF. CDR3 nucleotides: TGTGCCAGTAGGGATAAGGGGGGGCCCACAGATACGCAGTATTTT.